This TCR beta chain was retrieved from a study of blood T cell repertoires in COVID-19. For the study at large: Acute and convalescent COVID-19 samples came from the United States, Italy and Spain. From T cells, B-cell-depleted T cells, or PBMCs came the material, which was cDNA or gDNA.

TCRdb's table, derived via immunoSEQ multiplex PCR, lists solely in-frame clones and lacks some. The table has some 72,000 clones, 86% seen once. Germline-derived CDR1 and CDR2 are MNHEY and SVGAGI. This CDR3 region has 14 residues. Trimming pared 6 bases from V and 1 base from J, leaving 12 bases between. Specimen: peripheral blood. This TCR was sampled from a man in his fifties or sixties with active or convalescent COVID-19. J is TRBJ2-5 and V is TRBV6-5, with D unclear. CDR3 residues: CASSPEWFQETQYF. The CDR3 coding sequence is TGTGCCAGCAGCCCCGAGTGGTTCCAAGAGACCCAGTACTTC.